The rows below give T cell receptor beta chains drawn from one sample of a study of T cells expressing NK-cell markers. TCRdb re-called the 5' RACE reads, yielding one record per CDR3 amino acid sequence without DNA. The sample data list over 200,000 distinct CDR3 sequences. The sequenced sample consisted of blood T cells: a sorted CD56 or NKG2C T cell subset, CD4+ or CD8+ T cells, or bulk PBMC T cells (not recorded which). The receptors originated from a man between 18 and 35 years old in good health. Both conserved end residues are part of each CDR3. Fields, in order: J gene, V gene, CDR3 protein.

>TRBJ2-1|TRBV7-9
CASSLVGRDDRQFF
>TRBJ2-4|TRBV9
CASSVGPGYGIQYF
>TRBJ2-5|TRBV20-1
CSARQGAQETQYF
>TRBJ2-7|TRBV19
CASSISGRGSYEQYF
>TRBJ1-5|TRBV27
CASSPNSEGPEHF
>TRBJ1-3|TRBV4-3
CASSQVSGNTIYF
>TRBJ1-3|TRBV29-1
CSVDERGRGNTIYF
>TRBJ2-7|TRBV5-1
CASSLAGTSFEQYF
>TRBJ1-1|TRBV12-3/TRBV12-4
CASSKPYRGPRAFF
>TRBJ1-1|TRBV20-1
CSACPDRGANTEAFF
>TRBJ1-6|TRBV5-1
CASSLARTGGTGSPLHF
>TRBJ2-5|TRBV20-1
CSASPALTSQETQYF
>TRBJ2-1|TRBV6-5
CASSYSIVCEQFF
>TRBJ2-1|TRBV12-5
CASGLGSGYNEQFF
>TRBJ1-1|TRBV6-1
CASSRAAGVNTEAFF
>TRBJ2-1|TRBV9
CASSVDLRDTSYNEQFF
>TRBJ2-7|TRBV29-1
CSVAPRGGSYEQYF
>TRBJ2-1|TRBV20-1
CSASINNEQFF
>TRBJ2-1|TRBV11-2
CASSLGDREQFF
>TRBJ2-4|TRBV25-1
CASSVASGNKNIQYF
>TRBJ1-4|TRBV5-4
CASSSPFEEEKLFF
>TRBJ2-1|TRBV5-1
CASSSLGLATRLGDEQFF
>TRBJ2-2|TRBV12-3/TRBV12-4
CASSTTLTGELFF
>TRBJ2-1|TRBV6-2/TRBV6-3
CASSYGTGIEQFF
>TRBJ1-2|TRBV6-1
CASSGTHVGYTF